This is a list of T cell receptor beta chains from one sample in a study of T cell responses to AZD1222 COVID-19 vaccine. Profiling relied on immunoSEQ multiplex PCR, and the TCRdb table lists in-frame clones only, not all of them. The data show 150,000 to 200,000 clones, 88% seen once. Sequenced material: peripheral blood, taken 28 days after the second AZD1222 dose. The receptors were gathered from an adult who received the AZD1222 COVID-19 vaccine. The CDR3 runs from the conserved cysteine through the conserved F or W. A D gene is named only where the DNA matches it firmly. Rows may omit the clone size; those that give it use once, few, many or a size class.

CDR3nt,CDR3aa,d_gene,len,abundance,j_gene,v_gene
TGTGCCAGCAGTTACCTCACAGGGGTGAGAACCGGGGAGCTGTTTTTT,CASSYLTGVRTGELFF,TRBD1,16,NA,TRBJ2-2,TRBV6-2/TRBV6-3
TGTGCCATCAGTGAGGGACAGGACCCTGAAAAACTGTTTTTT,CAISEGQDPEKLFF,TRBD1,14,NA,TRBJ1-4,TRBV10-3
TGTGCCAGCAGCCCCGACGGGAGAGGGTCAGATACGCAGTATTTT,CASSPDGRGSDTQYF,NA,15,NA,TRBJ2-3,TRBV11-1
TGCAGCGTTGAAATACTCAGTAACGAGCAGTACTTC,CSVEILSNEQYF,NA,12,NA,TRBJ2-7,TRBV29-1
TGTGCCACCAGTGATCCGGGACAGGGGGCCGGCTATGGCTACACCTTC,CATSDPGQGAGYGYTF,TRBD1,16,NA,TRBJ1-2,TRBV24-1
TGCGCCAGCAACATAGCGGGAAGGGCCACAGATACGCAGTATTTT,CASNIAGRATDTQYF,TRBD2,15,NA,TRBJ2-3,TRBV5-1
TGTGCCAGCAGCCAAGTACAACTAGCGGGAGGGCCCCCTTACGAGCAGTACTTC,CASSQVQLAGGPPYEQYF,TRBD2,18,NA,TRBJ2-7,TRBV3-1/TRBV3-2
TGTGCCTGGACCGCGGGGCTTGCCTACAATGAGCAGTTCTTC,CAWTAGLAYNEQFF,NA,14,NA,TRBJ2-1,TRBV30
TGTGCCAGCAGCAACACCGGACAGGGAGGACACAATCAGCCCCAGCATTTT,CASSNTGQGGHNQPQHF,NA,17,NA,TRBJ1-5,TRBV21-1
TGTGCCAGCAGATCAGGGGGCCATCTGGGGGAGCAGTACTTC,CASRSGGHLGEQYF,TRBD1,14,once,TRBJ2-7,TRBV6-5
TGTGCCAGCAGTTACCAGGACAGGTCGAACACTGAAGCTTTCTTT,CASSYQDRSNTEAFF,TRBD1,15,once,TRBJ1-1,TRBV6-5
TGTGCCAGCAGTTTGGGGTCGGCCTCTGGAAACACCATATATTTT,CASSLGSASGNTIYF,NA,15,NA,TRBJ1-3,TRBV28
TGTGCCAGCAGCCAAGCACTAGCGGGAGGGCCAGACAATGAGCAGTTCTTC,CASSQALAGGPDNEQFF,TRBD2,17,NA,TRBJ2-1,TRBV4-2
TGTGCCAGCAGTTTCGTGGTAGGTCAGCCCCAGCATTTT,CASSFVVGQPQHF,NA,13,NA,TRBJ1-5,TRBV27
TGCGCCAGCAGCCGGTCCGGGACAGGGTCCGACAATGAGCAGTTCTTC,CASSRSGTGSDNEQFF,TRBD1,16,NA,TRBJ2-1,TRBV5-1
TGTGCCAGCAGCGCAACCAGGAGGTCCAGCACAGATACGCAGTATTTT,CASSATRRSSTDTQYF,NA,16,NA,TRBJ2-3,TRBV7-2
TGCGCCAGCCGTGACAGGGTTACAGGTAATGAGCAGTTCTTC,CASRDRVTGNEQFF,TRBD1,14,NA,TRBJ2-1,TRBV5-1
TGCGCCAGCAGCCAAGAAGGACTAGCAAGTAATGAGCAGTTCTTC,CASSQEGLASNEQFF,TRBD2,15,NA,TRBJ2-1,TRBV4-1
TGTGCCAGCAGTTTTGATCCCACCGGGGAGCTGTTTTTT,CASSFDPTGELFF,NA,13,NA,TRBJ2-2,TRBV7-9
TGTGCCAGCAGCCAAGTTTGGGACAGCAATCAGCCCCAGCATTTT,CASSQVWDSNQPQHF,NA,15,NA,TRBJ1-5,TRBV3-1/TRBV3-2
TGTGCCAGCAGCTACGCAGGGGAGGGGTACGAGCAGTACTTC,CASSYAGEGYEQYF,NA,14,once,TRBJ2-7,TRBV7-2
TGTGCCAGCGGAACGGGACAGTACGACAATGAGCAGTTCTTC,CASGTGQYDNEQFF,TRBD1,14,NA,TRBJ2-1,TRBV7-2
TGTGCCAGCAGTTTCCCTCTACTAGCGGGAGTGGGCGAGCAGTACTTC,CASSFPLLAGVGEQYF,TRBD2,16,NA,TRBJ2-7,TRBV28
TGTGCCAGTAAACAGGCTGGAAACACCATATATTTT,CASKQAGNTIYF,NA,12,NA,TRBJ1-3,TRBV19
TGTGCCAGCAGTTTGCGGACAGGCCGCGCGAACGAGGCTTTCTTT,CASSLRTGRANEAFF,TRBD1,15,NA,TRBJ1-1,TRBV28
TGTGCCAGCAGACTACAAGAGACCCAGTACTTC,CASRLQETQYF,NA,11,NA,TRBJ2-5,TRBV7-2
TGTGCCAGCAGCGCGGGGGGTCAGCGGGACCGGAATGAGCAGTTCTTC,CASSAGGQRDRNEQFF,TRBD2,16,NA,TRBJ2-1,TRBV5-4
TGTGCCAGCAGTTACCAACAGGGTGAGGATACGCAGTATTTT,CASSYQQGEDTQYF,NA,14,NA,TRBJ2-3,TRBV6-5
TGCGCCAGCAGCCCGCTGGGCCAGGGGGCTAGCAATCAGCCCCAGCATTTT,CASSPLGQGASNQPQHF,TRBD1,17,NA,TRBJ1-5,TRBV5-1
TGTGCCAGCAGCTCCCCAACTACCCCCACAGAGACCCAGTACTTC,CASSSPTTPTETQYF,NA,15,NA,TRBJ2-5,TRBV5-4
TGTGCCAGTAGTATTGGCCCGGGACTAGTTGGCACCGGGGAGCTGTTTTTT,CASSIGPGLVGTGELFF,TRBD2,17,NA,TRBJ2-2,TRBV19
TGTGCCAGCAGCCAAGCTTACGGTTCCTACGAGCAGTACTTC,CASSQAYGSYEQYF,NA,14,NA,TRBJ2-7,TRBV4-2
TGTGCCAGCAGCTCCGGGACTAGAAGTCCCCAAGAGACCCAGTACTTC,CASSSGTRSPQETQYF,TRBD2,16,once,TRBJ2-5,TRBV5-6
TGTGCCAGCAGTTCCTTATCAGTCGAGCGCTACACCTTC,CASSSLSVERYTF,NA,13,NA,TRBJ1-2,TRBV6-2/TRBV6-3
TGTGCCACCGATAGGCCAGGCTATGGCTACACCTTC,CATDRPGYGYTF,NA,12,NA,TRBJ1-2,TRBV24-1
TGTGCCAGTAGTATAGGGCAGCCCATGAACACTGAAGCTTTCTTT,CASSIGQPMNTEAFF,NA,15,NA,TRBJ1-1,TRBV19
TGTGCCAGCAGCGTTGCAGCGGTCTCCTACAATGAGCAGTTCTTC,CASSVAAVSYNEQFF,NA,15,NA,TRBJ2-1,TRBV9
TGTGCCAGTAGTATTGGCCCCGAGCAGTACTTC,CASSIGPEQYF,NA,11,NA,TRBJ2-7,TRBV19
TGCAGTGCTAGTATACTAGCGGGAGGGACCTACGAGCAGTACTTC,CSASILAGGTYEQYF,TRBD2,15,NA,TRBJ2-7,TRBV20-1
TGTGCCAGCAGCGTAGGAATCCATGAGCAGTTCTTC,CASSVGIHEQFF,NA,12,NA,TRBJ2-1,TRBV9
TGTGCCTTGTCAAGGGACAGGGGGCGAGATGAGCAGTTCTTC,CALSRDRGRDEQFF,TRBD1,14,NA,TRBJ2-1,TRBV30
TGCGCCAGCAGCTTATCGACTAGCGAAGAGACCCAGTACTTC,CASSLSTSEETQYF,TRBD2,14,once,TRBJ2-5,TRBV5-1
TGTGCCAGCAGTCAGATTGGCGCGGAAAACACCATATATTTT,CASSQIGAENTIYF,NA,14,NA,TRBJ1-3,TRBV27
TGTGCCAGCAGTTACGAGACAGTAGGCGGCTACACCTTC,CASSYETVGGYTF,NA,13,NA,TRBJ1-2,TRBV6-2/TRBV6-3
TGTGCCAGCAGCTTGGCCCTAGCGGGGGTATACAATGAGCAGTTCTTC,CASSLALAGVYNEQFF,TRBD2,16,NA,TRBJ2-1,TRBV5-6
TGTGCCAGCAGCCCGCGGGTCATGAACACTGAAGCTTTCTTT,CASSPRVMNTEAFF,NA,14,NA,TRBJ1-1,TRBV6-2/TRBV6-3
TGTGCCAGCAGTTTACAGGGGACTGAAGCTTTCTTT,CASSLQGTEAFF,NA,12,once,TRBJ1-1,TRBV12-3/TRBV12-4
TGTGCCAGCAGCTCCCAGACAGGGACCACCAAAAACATTCAGTACTTC,CASSSQTGTTKNIQYF,TRBD1,16,NA,TRBJ2-4,TRBV9
TGTGCCAGCAGTTTACCCCAGGTTGGAAACACCATATATTTT,CASSLPQVGNTIYF,NA,14,NA,TRBJ1-3,TRBV28
TGTGCCAGCAGCCCTGGACAGGACTATGGCTACACCTTC,CASSPGQDYGYTF,TRBD1,13,many,TRBJ1-2,TRBV11-2
TGTGCCACCACCGTGCTTGGTGTTGGCGCAGATACGCAGTATTTT,CATTVLGVGADTQYF,NA,15,few,TRBJ2-3,TRBV27
TGTGCCAGCAGCCCGGGGACTCCTCCTGAGGCCGGGGAGCTGTTTTTT,CASSPGTPPEAGELFF,NA,16,NA,TRBJ2-2,TRBV4-2
TGTGCCAGCAGTTCCGGACAGGGTGGCTATGGCTACACCTTC,CASSSGQGGYGYTF,TRBD1,14,NA,TRBJ1-2,TRBV28
TGTGCCATCATCCCCGGGTTCGGCTATGGCTACACCTTC,CAIIPGFGYGYTF,NA,13,NA,TRBJ1-2,TRBV10-3
TGTGCCAGCAGCGCCGGGACAGGCTTCTACGAGCAGTACTTC,CASSAGTGFYEQYF,TRBD1,14,few,TRBJ2-7,TRBV28
TGTGCCAGCAGCGTAACACCGGGAGCTGATGAGTTCTTC,CASSVTPGADEFF,NA,13,NA,TRBJ2-1,TRBV7-3
TGTGCCAGCTCACCCCCCGGGACAGTGCGCGCGGACGAGCAGTACTTC,CASSPPGTVRADEQYF,TRBD1,16,NA,TRBJ2-7,TRBV18
TGTGCCAGCAGTTTAATGCCCTACGAGCAGTACTTC,CASSLMPYEQYF,NA,12,NA,TRBJ2-7,TRBV12-3/TRBV12-4
TGTGCCAGCAGTGAAGCCAGGGGTGAGCAGTTCTTC,CASSEARGEQFF,NA,12,NA,TRBJ2-1,TRBV6-1